A single sample gave rise to the 17 T cell receptor beta chains below, sequenced in a study of T cells in Graves' hyperthyroidism and ophthalmopathy. The TCR beta CDR3 regions underwent amplification using RNA transcripts as the source. Using the HTBI primer set, a first-round RT-PCR was run on the TCR CDR3. TCRdb passed the multiplex PCR reads through MiXCR, listing each CDR3 protein once. The repertoire includes about 610,000 distinct CDR3 sequences, roughly 14% of them detected once, and 3.5% to 4.5% sits in the top ten. The sample consisted of blood. These receptors were obtained from a woman aged 35 to 49 with Graves' ophthalmopathy.

Many counts were recorded for this clonotype. The gene calls are TRBV27 and TRBJ2-7; possible D gene TRBD1, 6 bases. The germline gives CDR1 MNHEY, CDR2 SMNVEV (reference sequence). The CDR3 runs 13 residues. Trimming took 5 bases from V and 6 from J, leaving 14 bases between them. CDR3 loop: CASSPSIGGEQYF. The CDR3 coding sequence is TGTGCCAGCAGTCCCTCCATAGGGGGCGAGCAGTACTTC.

This clonotype came up many times. V is TRBV29-1 and J is TRBJ2-2, with a weak D call TRBD1 (5 bases). The CDR3 has 16 residues. Germline V gene lookup returns CDR1 SQVTM and CDR2 ANQGSEA. Trimming pared 6 bases from V and 0 bases from J, leaving 17 bases between. CDR3 sequence reads: CSVVDVAGSNTGELFF. The CDR3 DNA reads TGCAGCGTGGTAGACGTGGCAGGGTCGAACACCGGGGAGCTGTTTTTT.

This clonotype was counted a few times. The chain recombines TRBV6-1 with TRBJ1-3; unclear D gene. V lost 0 bases and J lost 0, with 9 bases in between. This CDR3 is built from 16 residues. The V gene's germline CDR1 is MNHNS and CDR2 SASEGT. The CDR3 nucleotides read TGTGCCAGCAGTGAAGCAGTCGGAAGCTCTGGAAACACCATATATTTT. Protein: CASSEAVGSSGNTIYF.

This sequence joins TRBV6-2 or TRBV6-3 and TRBJ2-1; 11 bases match TRBD1. Per the germline V gene, CDR1 is MNHEY and CDR2 is SVGEGT. CDR3 length equals 19 residues. V lost 5 bases to trimming and J lost 0 bases; unmatched junction nucleotides: 12. The CDR3 loop reads CASSTSGTGGFSSYNEQFF. Here the CDR3 DNA reads TGTGCCAGCAGTACCTCCGGGACAGGGGGGTTTAGCTCCTACAATGAGCAGTTCTTC.

This clonotype has a count of ten or more. The genes are TRBV10-3 and TRBJ2-7; 9 bases map to TRBD1. The CDR3 is 14 amino acids. With V trimmed by 6 bases and J by 3 bases, 6 bases remained unmatched. Germline V lookup: CDR1 ENHRY, CDR2 SYGVKD. CDR3 amino acids: CAIRVGQGHYEQYF. CDR3 nucleotide sequence: TGTGCCATCAGGGTGGGACAGGGCCACTACGAGCAGTACTTC.

This clonotype was counted many times. The chain carries TRBV2 and TRBJ2-7; D unclear. Trimming took off 3 bases at V and 2 bases at J, with 14 bases between the two ends. The CDR3 covers 15 residues. Germline CDR1 reads SNHLY; CDR2 reads FYNNEI. CDR3 amino acids: CASSDDRGWAYEQYF. In nucleotides, the CDR3 is TGTGCCAGCAGTGACGACCGTGGGTGGGCCTACGAGCAGTACTTC.

This clonotype was counted ten times or more. The genes are TRBV20-1 and TRBJ1-5; perhaps TRBD1 as D (5 bases). Germline V gives CDR1 DFQATT, CDR2 SNEGSKA (reference sequence). This CDR3 has 14 residues. Between the trimmed V and J ends, which lost 4 bases and 5 bases, there was a span of 15 bases. CDR3 DNA: TGCAGTGCTAAGAGCATGACAGCAGATCAGCCCCAGCATTTT. This codes for CSAKSMTADQPQHF.

This clonotype was recorded at least ten times. The chain combines TRBV7-9 with TRBJ2-5, with 7 nucleotides matching TRBD1. Germline V gene sequence: CDR1 SEHNR, CDR2 FQNEAQ (reference sequence). This CDR3 is 15 amino acids long. V shed 3 bases, J shed 3 bases, and the junction held 7 bases outside the gene matches. The CDR3: CASSLGQIREETQYF. In DNA, the CDR3 is TGTGCCAGCAGCTTGGGACAGATCCGGGAAGAGACCCAGTACTTC.

The chain couples TRBV3-1 to TRBJ2-5; 8 bases fit TRBD1. Per the germline V gene, CDR1 is LGHDT and CDR2 is YNNKEL (reference sequence). V gave up 0 bases and J gave up 2 bases; unmatched junction bases: 5. This CDR3 has 16 residues. Here the CDR3 reads CASSQDRQGRQETQYF. CDR3 DNA: TGTGCCAGCAGCCAAGATAGACAGGGGAGGCAAGAGACCCAGTACTTC.

This clonotype was found many times. V usage is TRBV30 and J usage is TRBJ2-7, with 10 nucleotides matching TRBD2. Germline CDR1 reads GTSNPN; CDR2 reads SVGIG (reference sequence). CDR3 length: 14 residues. J lost 9 bases, V lost 5 bases, and 13 bases had no gene match. The CDR3 sequence is CAWALGLAGEGQYF. Written as DNA, the CDR3 is TGTGCCTGGGCCCTTGGGCTAGCGGGAGAAGGGCAGTACTTC.

In this sample, this clonotype turned up many times. The rearrangement links TRBV6-1 to TRBJ1-1, with a possible D match to TRBD1 (6 bases). V was shortened by 6 bases and J by 7 bases, with 15 bases between the two germline ends. CDR1 is MNHNS and CDR2 is SASEGT in the germline V gene. This CDR3 is built from 13 residues. CDR3 DNA sequence: TGTGCCAGCAGACGAGACAGGAGACTTGAAGCTTTCTTT. This translates into CASRRDRRLEAFF.

This clonotype was counted a few times. The gene calls are TRBV20-1 and TRBJ1-6, with D maybe TRBD1 (5 bases). Germline assignment: CDR1 DFQATT and CDR2 SNEGSKA (reference sequence). Trimming shortened V by 0 bases and J by 10 bases, and 19 bases separated the two germline ends. This CDR3 has 16 residues. CDR3 nucleotides: TGCAGTGCTAGAGATGGGGCGGCAGGGTTGGGATCACCCCTCCACTTT. The encoded protein is CSARDGAAGLGSPLHF.

This clonotype was seen at least ten times. The V and J genes are TRBV6-1 and TRBJ2-5; 8 bases are a match to TRBD2. J was trimmed by 2 bases and V by 6 bases; bases with no gene match: 11. CDR3 size: 16 residues. Germline CDR1 MNHNS, CDR2 SASEGT. The DNA for the CDR3 is TGTGCCAGCAGCCTAACTAGCGGAGGACTTCAAGAGACCCAGTACTTC. It codes for CASSLTSGGLQETQYF.

A few counts support this clonotype. The chain uses TRBV3-1 and TRBJ2-7, with 10 bases identical to TRBD2. With V trimmed by 4 bases and J by 6 bases, 9 bases remained unmatched. The germline CDR1 and CDR2 sequences are LGHDT and YNNKEL (reference sequence). CDR3 length: 15 residues. CDR3 nucleotides: TGTGCCAGCAGCCCGAGCGGGAGGGCCCCCCTCGAGCAGTACTTC. This encodes CASSPSGRAPLEQYF.

As to this clonotype: Since the CDR3 does not end with the conserved phenylalanine or tryptophan, this likely comes from a read error. This chain connects TRBV12-3 or TRBV12-4 to TRBJ2-7, with 8 bases that match TRBD2. With 6 bases clipped from V and 2 bases from J, the junction kept 6 bases outside the gene matches. This CDR3 has 14 residues. In DNA form, the CDR3 reads TGTGCCAGCAGCTCAGGAGCGGGGGCCTACGAGCAGTACCTC. It is translated as CASSSGAGAYEQYL.

The V and J genes are TRBV29-1 and TRBJ2-5; no definite D call. Trimming shortened V by 3 bases and J by 0 bases, and 14 bases separated the two germline ends. CDR3 size: 15 residues. Germline values: CDR1 SQVTM, CDR2 ANQGSEA. The CDR3 bases are TGCAGCGTTGATGCTGGGCTCGGAGACCAAGAGACCCAGTACTTC. Its protein product is CSVDAGLGDQETQYF.

The V call is TRBV27, the J call TRBJ2-7; D gene uncertain. The V end was cut by 6 bases, the J end by 5 bases, with 17 bases between. CDR3 length equals 14 residues. Germline loops: CDR1 MNHEY, CDR2 SMNVEV (reference sequence). The chain's CDR3 is CASREARQSNEQYF. In DNA, the CDR3 is TGTGCCAGCAGGGAAGCGCGTCAGTCTAACGAGCAGTACTTC.